The present T cell receptor (beta chain) was sequenced within a study of blood T cell repertoires in COVID-19. The CDR3 loop spans 14 amino acids. V lost 6 bases to trimming and J lost 5 bases; unmatched junction nucleotides: 8. Per the germline V gene, CDR1 is SEHNR and CDR2 is FQNEAQ (reference sequence). This table comes from immunoSEQ multiplex PCR, and its TCRdb copy is limited to in-frame clones, with some not included. This table has roughly 170,000 clones, approximately 85% appearing once. The chain is built from TRBV7-9 and TRBJ1-1; TRBD1 agrees at 8 bases. This TCR was sampled from a woman aged 55-69 years with COVID-19, enrolled during active disease. The sample taken for sequencing was peripheral blood. Written as DNA, the CDR3 is TGTGCCAGCAGTCTACAGGGGGTTGGGACTGAAGCTTTCTTT. Translation gives CASSLQGVGTEAFF.